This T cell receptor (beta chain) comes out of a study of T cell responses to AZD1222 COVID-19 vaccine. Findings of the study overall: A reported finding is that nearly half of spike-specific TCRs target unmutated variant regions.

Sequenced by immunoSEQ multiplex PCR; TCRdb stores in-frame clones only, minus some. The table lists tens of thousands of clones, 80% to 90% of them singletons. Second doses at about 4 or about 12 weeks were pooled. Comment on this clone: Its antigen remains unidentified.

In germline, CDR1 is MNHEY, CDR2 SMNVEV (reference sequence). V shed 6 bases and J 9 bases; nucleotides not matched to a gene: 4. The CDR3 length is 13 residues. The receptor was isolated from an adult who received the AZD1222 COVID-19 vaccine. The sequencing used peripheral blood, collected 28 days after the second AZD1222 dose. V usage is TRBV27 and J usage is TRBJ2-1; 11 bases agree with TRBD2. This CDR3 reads CASRDSGRAEQFF. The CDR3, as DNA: TGTGCCAGCAGGGATAGCGGGAGGGCTGAGCAGTTCTTC.